The 30 T cell receptor beta chains below all came from one sample that was sequenced in a study of T cell changes during pregnancy in multiple sclerosis. The data were produced by immunoSEQ multiplex PCR, yet TCRdb's version contains in-frame clones alone and is incomplete. The data contain fewer than 70,000 clones, roughly 92% of them seen just once; the ten biggest clones take up less than 4%. The input for sequencing was CD8+ T cells from peripheral blood mononuclear cells, taken in the third trimester of pregnancy. The receptors come from a female donor in good health, enrolled as a control in a pregnancy study.

J is TRBJ2-1 and V is TRBV4-3; 8 nucleotides agree with TRBD2. Germline V gene lookup returns CDR1 LGHNA and CDR2 YSLEER. The CDR3 totals 15 residues. V shed 2 bases and J 8 bases; nucleotides not matched to a gene: 8. CDR3 DNA sequence: TGCGCCAGCAGCCAAATATCTAGCGGGCCCTATGAGCAGTTCTTC. This codes for CASSQISSGPYEQFF.

This clone was recorded only once. The rearrangement links TRBV6-4 to TRBJ2-1; D may be TRBD1 (6 bases). The germline V and J ends were trimmed by 0 bases and 2 bases, with 11 bases remaining between them. Germline-derived CDR1 and CDR2 are MRHNA and SNTAGT. The CDR3 runs 16 residues. CDR3 protein: CASSDSLQGPYNEQFF. The CDR3 DNA reads as TGTGCCAGCAGTGACTCGTTGCAGGGGCCCTACAATGAGCAGTTCTTC.

V is TRBV6-5 and J is TRBJ1-6; D is unresolved. The V end lost 7 bases, the J end lost 13 bases, and 14 bases lay between the germline ends. The CDR3 sequence is 12 residues long. The germline V gene encodes CDR1 MNHEY and CDR2 SVGAGI. CDR3 region: CASTTNNTPLHF. The CDR3 nucleotides read TGTGCCAGCACTACTAACAATACTCCCCTCCACTTT.

Notes on this clone: At one boundary the junction diverges from the germline segment, which might be a read error. This CDR3 is also generated by other DNA sequences in the sample. V and J are TRBV5-4 and TRBJ2-7; D possibly corresponds to TRBD1 (6 bases). CDR3 length: 14 residues. CDR1 is SGHNT, CDR2 YYREEE, per germline (reference sequence). This CDR3 is CASSMDSTSYEQYF. CDR3 bases: TGCGCCAGCAGCATGGACAGTACGTCCTACGAGCAGTACTTC.

V usage is TRBV2 and J usage is TRBJ2-7; D ambiguous. In germline, CDR1 is SNHLY, CDR2 FYNNEI. The V and J ends lost 4 bases and 6 bases respectively, with 7 bases between them. The CDR3 is made up of 11 amino acids. CDR3 sequence (DNA): TGTGCCAGCAGTGGTGGCTCCGAGCAGTACTTC. Translating gives CASSGGSEQYF.

The rearrangement joins TRBV19 to TRBJ1-2; TRBD1 might be the D (6 bases). In germline, CDR1 is LNHDA, CDR2 SQIVND (reference sequence). The V end was cut by 8 bases, the J end by 5 bases, with 21 bases between. CDR3 size: 15 residues. CDR3 amino acids: CASQNRASKIYGYTF. The CDR3 nucleotides read TGTGCCAGTCAGAACAGGGCCTCGAAAATATATGGCTACACCTTC.

This rearrangement joins TRBV4-3 to TRBJ1-2; 9 bases agree with TRBD1. The germline gives CDR1 LGHNA, CDR2 YSLEER. This CDR3 has 17 amino acids. The J segment lost 0 bases and the V segment lost 4 bases, leaving 9 bases of the junction unmatched. The CDR3, as DNA: TGCGCCAGCAGCCCTGGTAGCGGACAGGGGACTAACTATGGCTACACCTTC. As protein: CASSPGSGQGTNYGYTF.

The V gene is TRBV27, the J gene TRBJ1-2, with TRBD1 matching over 8 bases. The V gene's germline CDR1 is MNHEY and CDR2 SMNVEV (reference sequence). J lost 5 bases, V lost 6 bases, and 8 bases had no gene match. The CDR3 consists of 14 residues. This CDR3 is CASRGQGATYGYTF. The CDR3 nucleotides are TGTGCCAGCAGGGGTCAGGGGGCAACGTATGGCTACACCTTC.

The genes are TRBV25-1 and TRBJ2-7; 8 positions agree with TRBD1. The CDR3 contains 13 residues. V lost 4 bases and J lost 2; bases outside the gene matches: 1. Per germline, CDR1 MGHDK and CDR2 SYGVNS. The CDR3 sequence is CASSGDRTYEQYF. For the CDR3, the DNA is TGTGCCAGCAGTGGGGACAGGACCTACGAGCAGTACTTC.

This chain joins TRBV7-8 and TRBJ2-7; D may be TRBD1 (5 bases). Trimming cost V 1 base and J 4 bases, with 26 bases left between them. CDR3 size: 19 residues. Germline V CDR1 and CDR2: SGHVS, FQNEAQ. The CDR3 loop reads CASSLDIAGNPVISYEQYF. In nucleotides, the CDR3 is TGTGCCAGCAGCTTAGATATCGCAGGGAACCCCGTGATTTCATACGAGCAGTACTTC. Looking up the rest from reference TRBV7-8 and TRBJ2-7 gives the full variable domain: GAGVSQSPRYKVAKRGQDVALRCDPISGHVSLFWYQQALGQGPEFLTYFQNEAQLDKSGLPSDRFFAERPEGSVSTLKIQRTQQEDSAVYLCASSLDIAGNPVISYEQYFGPGTRLTVT.

V and J are TRBV7-2 and TRBJ1-6; D not resolved. This CDR3 comprises 13 residues. V lost 2 bases and J lost 9, with 8 bases in between. Germline V gives CDR1 SGHTA, CDR2 FQGNSA. CDR3 DNA sequence: TGTGCCAGCAGCTTAACAACATCTTCACCCCTCCACTTT. Its protein product is CASSLTTSSPLHF.

This clone was observed a single time. The chain joins TRBV30 to TRBJ2-7; perhaps TRBD2 as D (7 bases). V lost 4 bases and J lost 3, with 16 bases in between. This CDR3 region has 14 residues. Germline V gives CDR1 GTSNPN, CDR2 SVGIG (reference sequence). The CDR3 coding sequence is TGTGCCTGGAATACGGCGGGGGCTGTCTACGAGCAGTACTTC. Translation gives CAWNTAGAVYEQYF.

This clone was counted a single time. The chain couples TRBV11-3 to TRBJ1-1; maybe TRBD1 (5 bases). Looked up from germline, CDR1 is SGHNT and CDR2 is YENEEA. This CDR3 has 16 residues. Trimming removed 5 bases from V and 4 bases from J, with 20 bases in between. The CDR3 DNA is TGTGCCAGCAGCCCGGGGCGGAGGGAGTCGGGCACTGAAGCTTTCTTT. Its translation: CASSPGRRESGTEAFF.

The rearrangement links TRBV4-1 to TRBJ2-1; no clear D. This CDR3 has 11 amino acids. Germline CDR1 is MGHRA and CDR2 is YSYEKL. Trimming removed 3 bases at V and 15 bases at J, with 12 bases between. The DNA for the CDR3 is TGCGCCAGCAGCCAGGCCGAGCGAGGGTTCTTC. Its translation is CASSQAERGFF.

The chain links TRBV7-9 to TRBJ1-4; D possibly corresponds to TRBD1 (5 bases). The CDR3 spans 15 residues. Germline lookup yields CDR1 SEHNR and CDR2 FQNEAQ (reference sequence). Trimming took 1 base from V and 8 from J, leaving 14 bases between them. In DNA form, the CDR3 reads TGTGCCAGCAGCTTAGGGGAGGGACCCCGGGAAAAACTGTTTTTT. Its translation: CASSLGEGPREKLFF.

The chain couples TRBV2 to TRBJ1-2; 7 nucleotides align to TRBD1. The CDR3 has 15 amino acids. Germline loops: CDR1 SNHLY, CDR2 FYNNEI. Losses at the gene ends were 10 bases for V and 7 bases for J; bases not matched to a gene: 18. The chain's CDR3 is CANNRETGAKIGYTF. CDR3 nucleotides: TGTGCCAACAACCGGGAAACAGGGGCGAAGATTGGCTACACCTTC. Based on the CDR3 plus reference TRBV2 and TRBJ1-2, the full variable domain is EPEVTQTPSHQVTQMGQEVILRCVPISNHLYFYWYRQILGQKVEFLVSFYNNEISEKSEIFDDQFSVERPDGSNFTLKIRSTKLEDSAMYFCANNRETGAKIGYTFGSGTRLTVV.

This clone was counted only a few times. The genes are TRBV4-1 and TRBJ1-4; possible D gene TRBD1, 6 bases. The CDR3 runs 16 residues. Trimming pared 0 bases from V and 0 bases from J, leaving 8 bases between. In germline, CDR1 is MGHRA, CDR2 YSYEKL. The CDR3 DNA sequence: TGCGCCAGCAGCCAAGATGCAGGGGCAACTAATGAAAAACTGTTTTTT. It translates to CASSQDAGATNEKLFF.

J is TRBJ1-4 and V is TRBV7-9; 8 positions match TRBD1. This CDR3 has 15 amino acids. The V gene's germline CDR1 is SEHNR and CDR2 FQNEAQ (reference sequence). Germline trimming cut 5 bases from V and 6 bases from J; bases unmatched to any gene: 8. In DNA form, the CDR3 reads TGTGCCAGCAGCACCCGGACAGGGTTTGATGAAAAACTGTTTTTT. Its protein is CASSTRTGFDEKLFF.

This clone was seen once. In nucleotides, the CDR3 is TGTGCCTGGAGTGGGACAGGGGAGAGCGAGCAGTACTTC. Translation: CAWSGTGESEQYF. The chain is built from TRBV30 and TRBJ2-7; TRBD1 matches at 9 bases. J gave up 6 bases and V 1 base, and 4 bases lay outside the gene matches. This CDR3 region has 13 residues. Germline V CDR1 and CDR2: GTSNPN, SVGIG (reference sequence).

This clone showed up just once. The chain couples TRBV29-1 to TRBJ2-5, with a possible D match to TRBD2 (7 bases). Per germline, CDR1 SQVTM and CDR2 ANQGSEA. Trimming took 1 base from V and 5 from J, leaving 17 bases between them. The CDR3 contains 15 residues. CDR3 sequence reads: CSVEGRGARRETQYF. DNA for the CDR3: TGCAGCGTTGAAGGTCGGGGGGCTAGGAGGGAGACCCAGTACTTC.

J is TRBJ2-3 and V is TRBV6-5, with a tentative D call TRBD1 (5 bases). This CDR3 comprises 13 residues. V shed 6 bases and J shed 4 bases, with 11 bases lying between them. Germline V gives CDR1 MNHEY, CDR2 SVGAGI. The CDR3 reads CASSLLGADTQYF. The CDR3 DNA is TGTGCCAGCAGCCTTCTAGGGGCAGATACGCAGTATTTT.

The chain joins TRBV7-3 to TRBJ2-5; TRBD1 is a possible D gene (6 bases). The CDR3 spans 18 residues. CDR1 and CDR2 from the germline V gene are SGHTA and FQGTGA. Trimming took off 1 base at V and 0 bases at J, with 18 bases between the two ends. The CDR3 sequence: CASSLIGEQGLNQETQYF. The CDR3 DNA follows: TGTGCCAGCAGCTTAATAGGCGAACAGGGATTGAACCAAGAGACCCAGTACTTC.

The rearrangement links TRBV9 to TRBJ1-4; D is unresolved. Germline CDR1 is SGDLS and CDR2 is YYNGEE. This CDR3 region has 15 residues. Trimming took off 6 bases at V and 0 bases at J, with 12 bases between the two ends. The DNA for the CDR3 is TGTGCCAGCACCGCAGCAGGTGCAACTAATGAAAAACTGTTTTTT. Residues: CASTAAGATNEKLFF.

The rearrangement joins TRBV7-2 to TRBJ2-7; tentatively, D is TRBD2 (5 bases). Germline V gene lookup returns CDR1 SGHTA and CDR2 FQGNSA. Trimming left V 3 bases short and J 2 bases short, with 14 bases between. The CDR3 covers 15 residues. In DNA form, the CDR3 reads TGTGCCAGCAGCTTGGAGGCCCTCCCGGCCTACGAGCAGTACTTC. It codes for CASSLEALPAYEQYF.

V is TRBV4-2 and J is TRBJ2-7; 8 nucleotides line up with TRBD2. CDR3 length equals 15 residues. Trimming at V came to 0 bases and at J to 2 bases, leaving 3 bases not matched to a gene. Germline V gives CDR1 LGHNA, CDR2 YNFKEQ. The CDR3, as DNA: TGTGCCAGCAGCCAAGATTTAGCGGGGACCTACGAGCAGTACTTC. Protein sequence: CASSQDLAGTYEQYF.

The rearrangement links TRBV18 to TRBJ2-7; D remains ambiguous. Trimming pared 2 bases from V and 6 bases from J, leaving 20 bases between. The germline CDR1 and CDR2 sequences are KGHSH and LQKENI. This CDR3 region has 16 residues. CDR3 protein: CASSPSQNTLLVEQYF. CDR3 bases: TGTGCCAGCTCACCATCTCAAAATACCCTACTTGTCGAGCAGTACTTC. Using reference TRBV18 and TRBJ2-7 for the parts outside the CDR3, the full variable domain is NAGVMQNPRHLVRRRGQEARLRCSPMKGHSHVYWYRQLPEEGLKFMVYLQKENIIDESGMPKERFSAEFPKEGPSILRIQQVVRGDSAAYFCASSPSQNTLLVEQYFGPGTRLTVT.

For this clone: A read error may account for a junction end that differs from germline. This rearrangement joins TRBV7-7 to TRBJ1-6, with D possibly being TRBD1 (5 bases). Germline-derived CDR1 and CDR2 are SSHAT and FNYEAQ (reference sequence). This CDR3 region has 21 residues. CDR3 sequence (DNA): TGTGCTAGCAGCTTAAAAGGACAACTCGCGTTTTACATCAACTATAATTCACCCCTCCACTTT. It translates to CASSLKGQLAFYINYNSPLHF.

V is TRBV5-6 and J is TRBJ1-1; the D gene is possibly TRBD1 (6 bases). Per germline, CDR1 SGHDT and CDR2 YYEEEE. CDR3 length: 14 amino acids. V gave up 3 bases and J gave up 7 bases, with 16 bases separating them. The DNA for the CDR3 is TGTGCCAGCAGCTCGAGCGGGACACAGAATGAAGCTTTCTTT. Translating gives CASSSSGTQNEAFF.

The rearrangement joins TRBV19 to TRBJ2-2; possibly TRBD2 for D (5 bases). The CDR3 spans 16 residues. With 3 bases removed from V and 2 bases from J, the gap between germline ends came to 13 bases. Germline assignment: CDR1 LNHDA and CDR2 SQIVND (reference sequence). The CDR3 DNA follows: TGTGCCAGTAGTATTGATATAGGACTCAACACCGGGGAGCTGTTTTTT. Translated, it gives CASSIDIGLNTGELFF. Using reference TRBV19 and TRBJ2-2 for the parts outside the CDR3, the full variable domain is DGGITQSPKYLFRKEGQNVTLSCEQNLNHDAMYWYRQDPGQGLRLIYYSQIVNDFQKGDIAEGYSVSREKKESFPLTVTSAQKNPTAFYLCASSIDIGLNTGELFFGEGSRLTVL.

V gene TRBV29-1 combines with J gene TRBJ1-2; 8 positions match TRBD1. Germline V gene data show CDR1 as SQVTM and CDR2 as ANQGSEA. This CDR3 is 20 amino acids long. J was trimmed by 4 bases and V by 0 bases; bases with no gene match: 22. CDR3 DNA: TGCAGCGTTGAAGATTTGTTTACCCAATCGTCTAATACAGGGGGCTATGGCTACACCTTC. Protein: CSVEDLFTQSSNTGGYGYTF.